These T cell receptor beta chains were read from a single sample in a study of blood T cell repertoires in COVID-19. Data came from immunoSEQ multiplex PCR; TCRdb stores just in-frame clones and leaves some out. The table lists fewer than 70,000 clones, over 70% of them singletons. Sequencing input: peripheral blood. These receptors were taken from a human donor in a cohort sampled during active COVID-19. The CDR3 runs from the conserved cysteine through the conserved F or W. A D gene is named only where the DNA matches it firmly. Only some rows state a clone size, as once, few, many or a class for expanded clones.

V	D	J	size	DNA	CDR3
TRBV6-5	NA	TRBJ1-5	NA	TGTGCCAGCAGATTGTACAGGGACCAGCCCCAGCATTTT	CASRLYRDQPQHF
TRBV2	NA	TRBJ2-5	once	TGTGCCGCCCCCCGTTGGAGATCCCAAGAGACCCAGTACTTC	CAAPRWRSQETQYF
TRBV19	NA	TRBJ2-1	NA	TGTGCCAGTAGTATAGACAGGTCGGTTTACAATGAGCAGTTCTTC	CASSIDRSVYNEQFF
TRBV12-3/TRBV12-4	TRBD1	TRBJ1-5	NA	TGTGCCAGCTCACAGGGGGCGCAGCCCCAGCATTTT	CASSQGAQPQHF
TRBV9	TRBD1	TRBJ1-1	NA	TGTGCCAGCAGCGCAACGGGACAGATGAACACTGAAGCTTTCTTT	CASSATGQMNTEAFF
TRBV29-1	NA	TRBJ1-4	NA	TGCAGCGTTGCACGGTTAACTAATGAAAAACTGTTTTTT	CSVARLTNEKLFF
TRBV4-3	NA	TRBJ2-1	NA	TGCGCCAGCAGCCAAGAACGAGCTAGGGGGGGGCGCAATGAGCAGTTCTTC	CASSQERARGGRNEQFF
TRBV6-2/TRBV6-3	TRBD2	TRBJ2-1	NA	TGTGCCAGCAGTTACAGGCTAGCGGGAGGAAATGAGCAGTTCTTC	CASSYRLAGGNEQFF
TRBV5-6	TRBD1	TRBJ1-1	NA	TGTGCCAGCAGCCAAGGGGGCTACACTGAAGCTTTCTTT	CASSQGGYTEAFF
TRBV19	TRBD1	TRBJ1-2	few	TGTGCCAGTAGTATAGCTGTCGGACAGGCCGTAAACTATGGCTACACCTTC	CASSIAVGQAVNYGYTF
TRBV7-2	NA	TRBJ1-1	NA	TGTGCCAGCAGCTTGGTTCAGCGGGTTTTCCCTGAAGCTTTCTTT	CASSLVQRVFPEAFF
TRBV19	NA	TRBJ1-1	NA	TGTGCCAGCCGGACATTTCCAGGGGACACTGAAGCTTTCTTT	CASRTFPGDTEAFF
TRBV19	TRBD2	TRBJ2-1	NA	TGTGCCAGTGGGTTGACTAGCGGGAGGGCCGGTGAGCAGTTCTTC	CASGLTSGRAGEQFF
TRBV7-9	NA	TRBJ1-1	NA	TGTGCCAGCAGCTTAGCGTCCGGCAGGTCGATTGAAGCTTTCTTT	CASSLASGRSIEAFF
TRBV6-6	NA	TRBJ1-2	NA	TGTGCCAGCAGCTTTGGTGGCAGGGGCAACTATGGCTACACCTTC	CASSFGGRGNYGYTF
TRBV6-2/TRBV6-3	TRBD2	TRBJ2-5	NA	TGTGCCAGCAGTTACTCGAGAGTTGGGACTAGCGGACACCAAGAGACCCAGTACTTC	CASSYSRVGTSGHQETQYF